Listed here are 23 T cell receptor beta chains from one sample, sequenced in a study of OX40 agonist ivuxolimab in advanced cancers. Profiling relied on immunoSEQ multiplex PCR, and the TCRdb table lists in-frame clones only, not all of them. This table has tens of thousands of clones, 90% to 95% appearing once. The source material was CD4+ or CD8+ T cells sorted from blood, sampled in a trial of the OX40 agonist ivuxolimab. All receptors come from an adult with an advanced solid tumor such as melanoma, head and neck, liver or kidney cancer.

V usage is TRBV5-4 and J usage is TRBJ1-2, with D possibly TRBD1 on 6 matching bases. V was cut by 5 bases and J by 7 bases, with 24 bases left in between. Germline V gives CDR1 SGHNT, CDR2 YYREEE (reference sequence). This CDR3 comprises 16 residues. The CDR3 is CASRAGAQGPSPGYTF. The CDR3 DNA follows: TGTGCCAGCAGAGCCGGGGCACAGGGCCCAAGTCCTGGCTACACCTTC.

The V and J genes are TRBV15 and TRBJ2-1, with 13 bases aligning to TRBD2. This CDR3 contains 16 residues. Per the germline V gene, CDR1 is LNHNV and CDR2 is YYDKDF (reference sequence). The junction had 11 bases not matched to a gene; V was cut back by 0 bases and J by 15 bases. DNA of the CDR3: TGTGCCACCAGCAGAGATACTAGCGGGGGGGCTTCCCCTCGGTTCTTC. Protein: CATSRDTSGGASPRFF.

The rearrangement links TRBV28 to TRBJ2-7, with 7 bases matching TRBD1. Germline CDR1 and CDR2: MDHEN and SYDVKM. Trimming cost V 7 bases and J 3 bases; bases outside gene matches: 6. This CDR3 has 13 amino acids. Here the CDR3 reads CASTPWDSYEQYF. DNA for the CDR3: TGTGCCAGCACGCCGTGGGACAGCTACGAGCAGTACTTC.

The chain employs TRBV2 and TRBJ2-5, with 12 positions matching TRBD2. The V gene's germline CDR1 is SNHLY and CDR2 FYNNEI. V shed 6 bases, J shed 5 bases, and the junction held 7 bases outside the gene matches. This CDR3 is built from 15 residues. CDR3 sequence (DNA): TGTGCCAGCAGCCGACTAGCGGGAGCAGGGGAGACCCAGTACTTC. It is translated as CASSRLAGAGETQYF.

This clone was seen just once. This chain joins TRBV28 and TRBJ2-1, with TRBD2 as a possible D gene (6 bases). Trimming took 7 bases from V and 0 from J, leaving 13 bases between them. The CDR3 length is 15 residues. Germline V CDR1 and CDR2: MDHEN, SYDVKM. The CDR3 DNA is TGTGCCAGCAAAGGGGCGGGATCCTCCTACAATGAGCAGTTCTTC. This codes for CASKGAGSSYNEQFF.

The chain links TRBV6-1 to TRBJ2-4; TRBD2 aligns across 9 bases. V was pared by 7 bases and J by 9 bases, with 10 bases of the junction left unmatched. Per germline, CDR1 MNHNS and CDR2 SASEGT. CDR3 length: 14 residues. CDR3 coding DNA: TGTGCCAGCAATCTCGGCGGGGGGGTGGTCATTCAGTACTTC. The encoded protein is CASNLGGGVVIQYF.

As to this clone: The junction departs from the called germline gene at one end, perhaps through a read error. The chain employs TRBV4-2 and TRBJ1-2; tentative D call: TRBD1 (6 bases). The germline V gene has CDR1 LGHNA and CDR2 YNFKEQ. CDR3 length: 15 amino acids. This CDR3 reads CASRQDSGGAYGYTF. The CDR3 DNA follows: TGTGCCAGCAGACAAGACTCCGGGGGGGCCTATGGCTACACCTTC.

The V gene is TRBV18, the J gene TRBJ1-5; D perhaps matches TRBD1 (5 bases). This CDR3 region has 12 residues. Germline CDR1 is KGHSH and CDR2 is LQKENI. Trimming removed 8 bases at V and 7 bases at J, with 12 bases between. The CDR3 region is CASPESGQPQHF. In DNA form, the CDR3 reads TGTGCCAGCCCAGAGTCAGGGCAGCCCCAGCATTTT.

This clone appeared a few times. The rearrangement links TRBV15 to TRBJ1-5; D remains unclear. The length of the CDR3 is 14 residues. Germline lookup yields CDR1 LNHNV and CDR2 YYDKDF (reference sequence). V lost 6 bases to trimming and J lost 2 bases, with 11 bases between them. The CDR3 DNA reads TGTGCCACCAGTGGAGGGTATGGCAATCAGCCCCAGCATTTT. Amino acids: CATSGGYGNQPQHF.

This sequence joins TRBV5-1 and TRBJ2-1; D assignment may be TRBD1 or TRBD2 (5 bases each). Trimming shortened V by 5 bases and J by 4 bases, and 16 bases separated the two germline ends. Germline CDR1 SGHRS, CDR2 YFSETQ. There are 15 residues in the CDR3. This chain's CDR3 is CASRRGYRGYNEQFF. The CDR3, as DNA: TGCGCCAGCAGAAGGGGATACCGAGGGTACAATGAGCAGTTCTTC.

V gene TRBV18 combines with J gene TRBJ2-5; no definite D call. Germline CDR1 and CDR2: KGHSH and LQKENI. The CDR3 spans 14 residues. Trimming left V 3 bases short and J 2 bases short, with 10 bases between. The CDR3 coding sequence is TGTGCCAGCTCACCTCCACAAGGACAAGAGACCCAGTACTTC. Translation: CASSPPQGQETQYF.

The chain employs TRBV2 and TRBJ1-2, with D hard to call. CDR1 is SNHLY and CDR2 is FYNNEI in the germline V gene. CDR3 length: 13 residues. V gave up 5 bases and J gave up 3 bases, with 10 bases separating them. CDR3 DNA sequence: TGTGCCAGCAGTAATGACGGCTACTATGGCTACACCTTC. Its protein product is CASSNDGYYGYTF.

CDR3 sequence (DNA): TGTGCCAGCAGCTTAACGGACGTTGAGGGACACATTCAGTACTTC. It codes for CASSLTDVEGHIQYF. The rearrangement joins TRBV11-3 to TRBJ2-4, with D tentatively TRBD1 or TRBD2 (5 bases each). The germline V and J ends were trimmed by 2 bases and 8 bases, with 16 bases remaining between them. The CDR3 has 15 amino acids. CDR1 and CDR2 from the germline V gene are SGHNT and YENEEA.

V is TRBV28 and J is TRBJ2-7; 7 bases are shared with TRBD2. This CDR3 has 16 residues. CDR1 is MDHEN, CDR2 SYDVKM, per germline. The V segment lost 2 bases and the J segment 6 bases; nucleotides outside the gene matches: 13. CDR3 amino acids: CASSLGGDSIVSEQYF. The CDR3 coding sequence is TGTGCCAGCAGTTTAGGGGGGGATTCCATTGTGAGCGAGCAGTACTTC.

The DNA for the CDR3 is TGTGCCAGCAGCGCGACAGGGGGACGGGGATATGGCTACACCTTC. It yields the protein CASSATGGRGYGYTF. The chain is built from TRBV7-2 and TRBJ1-2, with 9 bases fitting TRBD1. The germline CDR1 and CDR2 sequences are SGHTA and FQGNSA. The CDR3 contains 15 residues. V gave up 5 bases and J gave up 5 bases; unmatched junction bases: 9.

CDR3 residues: CASSRTRYTGGVGTDTQYF. In DNA form, the CDR3 reads TGTGCCAGCAGCAGAACCAGATATACAGGGGGCGTTGGCACAGATACGCAGTATTTT. The chain is built from TRBV7-2 and TRBJ2-3; 9 bases line up with TRBD1. Germline CDR1 and CDR2: SGHTA and FQGNSA. The J segment lost 1 base and the V segment lost 5 bases, leaving 16 bases of the junction unmatched. CDR3 size: 19 residues.

This clone occurred a few times. The chain recombines TRBV28 with TRBJ1-5, with D hard to call. Trimming left V 8 bases short and J 3 bases short, with 17 bases between. Per the germline V gene, CDR1 is MDHEN and CDR2 is SYDVKM. This CDR3 spans 15 amino acids. The CDR3 spells CASRRRFRVNQPQHF. CDR3 bases: TGTGCCAGCCGAAGGAGGTTTAGGGTCAATCAGCCCCAGCATTTT.

The rearrangement uses TRBV6-6 and TRBJ1-5, with a possible D match to TRBD1 (5 bases). The V gene lost 11 bases and the J gene lost 3 bases, with 17 bases spanning the gap. Looked up from germline, CDR1 is MNHNY and CDR2 is SVGAGI (reference sequence). The CDR3 extends over 14 amino acids. As DNA, the CDR3 is TGTGCCGTGGCCAACACGGGACCCAATCAGCCCCAGCATTTT. Encoded protein: CAVANTGPNQPQHF.

J is TRBJ1-5 and V is TRBV6-6; D uncertain. V was pared by 10 bases and J by 2 bases, with 18 bases between. The CDR3 consists of 15 residues. In germline, CDR1 is MNHNY, CDR2 SVGAGI (reference sequence). This CDR3 reads CATSSAGEGNQPQHF. DNA for the CDR3: TGTGCCACGTCGTCAGCCGGGGAGGGCAATCAGCCCCAGCATTTT.

The chain combines TRBV7-2 with TRBJ2-1; 8 bases are shared with TRBD2. V gave up 1 base and J gave up 8 bases; unmatched junction bases: 10. This CDR3 comprises 16 residues. From germline, CDR1 is SGHTA and CDR2 FQGNSA. DNA of the CDR3: TGTGCCAGCAGCTTAGGCCCCCGGGAGGGCCAGGATGAGCAGTTCTTC. This codes for CASSLGPREGQDEQFF. Variable domain in full (rest from reference TRBV7-2 and TRBJ2-1): GAGVSQSPSNKVTEKGKDVELRCDPISGHTALYWYRQSLGQGLEFLIYFQGNSAPDKSGLPSDRFSAERTGGSVSTLTIQRTQQEDSAVYLCASSLGPREGQDEQFFGPGTRLTVL.

The chain links TRBV7-2 to TRBJ1-2; D is ambiguous. V lost 1 base to trimming and J lost 8 bases, with 11 bases between them. Germline assignment: CDR1 SGHTA and CDR2 FQGNSA. CDR3 length equals 13 residues. The chain's CDR3 is CASSLGVVRGYTF. The CDR3 nucleotides are TGTGCCAGCAGCTTAGGGGTAGTAAGGGGCTACACCTTC.

The chain recombines TRBV6-5 with TRBJ1-5; D not certain. This CDR3 spans 12 amino acids. Germline CDR1 MNHEY, CDR2 SVGAGI. Deletions cut 3 bases from V and 5 bases from J, with 5 bases between. The DNA for the CDR3 is TGTGCCAGCAGTTATTTATATCAGCCCCAGCATTTT. Its translation is CASSYLYQPQHF.

J is TRBJ1-3 and V is TRBV11-2; 10 positions match TRBD1. The CDR3 extends over 15 amino acids. Germline V gene data show CDR1 as SGHAT and CDR2 as FQNNGV. With 0 bases clipped from V and 8 bases from J, the junction kept 4 bases outside the gene matches. The CDR3 region is CASSLDGTGVDTIYF. The CDR3 DNA reads TGTGCCAGCAGCTTAGATGGGACAGGGGTTGACACCATATATTTT.